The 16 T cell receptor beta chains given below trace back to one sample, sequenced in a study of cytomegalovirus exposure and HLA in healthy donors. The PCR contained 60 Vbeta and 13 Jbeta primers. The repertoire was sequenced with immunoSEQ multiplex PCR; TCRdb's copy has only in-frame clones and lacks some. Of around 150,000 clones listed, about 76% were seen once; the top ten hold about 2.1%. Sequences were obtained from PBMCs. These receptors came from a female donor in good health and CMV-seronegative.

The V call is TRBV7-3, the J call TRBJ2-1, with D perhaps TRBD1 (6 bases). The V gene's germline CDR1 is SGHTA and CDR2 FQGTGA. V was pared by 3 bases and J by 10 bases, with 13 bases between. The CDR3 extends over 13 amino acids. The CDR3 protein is CASSFYRDDEQFF. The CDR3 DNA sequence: TGTGCCAGCAGCTTTTACAGGGACGACGAGCAGTTCTTC.

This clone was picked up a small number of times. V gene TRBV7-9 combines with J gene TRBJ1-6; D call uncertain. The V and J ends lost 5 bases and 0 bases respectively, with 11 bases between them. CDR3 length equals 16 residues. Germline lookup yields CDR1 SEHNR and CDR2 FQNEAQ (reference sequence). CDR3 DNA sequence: TGTGCCAGCAGCCTAATTGAAGTCTCCTATAATTCACCCCTCCACTTT. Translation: CASSLIEVSYNSPLHF.

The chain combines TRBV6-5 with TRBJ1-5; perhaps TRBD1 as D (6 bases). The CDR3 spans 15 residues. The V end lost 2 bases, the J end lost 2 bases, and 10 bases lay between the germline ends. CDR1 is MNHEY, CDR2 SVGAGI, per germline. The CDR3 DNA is TGTGCCAGCAGTTACAGTCGACAGGGCAATCAGCCCCAGCATTTT. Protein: CASSYSRQGNQPQHF.

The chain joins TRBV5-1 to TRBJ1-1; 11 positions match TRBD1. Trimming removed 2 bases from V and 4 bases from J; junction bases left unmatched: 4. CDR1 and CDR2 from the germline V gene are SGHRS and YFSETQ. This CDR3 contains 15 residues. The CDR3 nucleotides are TGCGCCAGCAGCTTCTTGGGACAGGGGGGCACTGAAGCTTTCTTT. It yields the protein CASSFLGQGGTEAFF.

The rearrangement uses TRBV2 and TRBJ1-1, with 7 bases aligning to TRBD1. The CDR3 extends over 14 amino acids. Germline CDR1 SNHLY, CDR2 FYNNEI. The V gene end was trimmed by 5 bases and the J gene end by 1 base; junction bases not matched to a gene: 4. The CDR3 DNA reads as TGTGCCAGCAGTCGGACAGGCCAGAACACTGAAGCTTTCTTT. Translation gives CASSRTGQNTEAFF. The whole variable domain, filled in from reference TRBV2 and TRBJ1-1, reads EPEVTQTPSHQVTQMGQEVILRCVPISNHLYFYWYRQILGQKVEFLVSFYNNEISEKSEIFDDQFSVERPDGSNFTLKIRSTKLEDSAMYFCASSRTGQNTEAFFGQGTRLTVV.

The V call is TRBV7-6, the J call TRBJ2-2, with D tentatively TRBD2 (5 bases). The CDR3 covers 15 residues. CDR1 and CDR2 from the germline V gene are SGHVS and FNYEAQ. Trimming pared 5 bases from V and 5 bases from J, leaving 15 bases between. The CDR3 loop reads CASSAIGSGTGELFF. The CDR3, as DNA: TGTGCCAGCAGCGCCATAGGATCGGGAACCGGGGAGCTGTTTTTT.

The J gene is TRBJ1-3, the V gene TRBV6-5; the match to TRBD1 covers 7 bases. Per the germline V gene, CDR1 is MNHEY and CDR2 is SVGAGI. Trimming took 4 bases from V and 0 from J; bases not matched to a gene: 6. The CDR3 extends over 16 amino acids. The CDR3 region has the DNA TGTGCCAGCAGTTTAATCGGGACAGCCTCTGGAAACACCATATATTTT. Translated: CASSLIGTASGNTIYF.

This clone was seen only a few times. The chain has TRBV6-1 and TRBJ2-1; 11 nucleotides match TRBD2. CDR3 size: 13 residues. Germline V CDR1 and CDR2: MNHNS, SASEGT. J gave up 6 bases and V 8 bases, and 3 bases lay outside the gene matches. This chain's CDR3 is CASVAGGLNEQFF. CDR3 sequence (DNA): TGTGCCAGCGTAGCGGGAGGGCTCAATGAGCAGTTCTTC.

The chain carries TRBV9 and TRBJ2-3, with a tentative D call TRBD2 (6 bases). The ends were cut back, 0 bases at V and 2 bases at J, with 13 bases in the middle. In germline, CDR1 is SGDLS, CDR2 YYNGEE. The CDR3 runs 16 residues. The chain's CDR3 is CASSVAGVSPTDTQYF. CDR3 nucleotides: TGTGCCAGCAGCGTAGCGGGGGTTTCCCCCACAGATACGCAGTATTTT.

CDR3: CASSIGQGRSYGYTF. CDR3 in DNA: TGTGCCAGCAGCATCGGACAGGGACGGAGCTATGGCTACACCTTC. The chain carries TRBV7-9 and TRBJ1-2; TRBD1 matches at 8 bases. This CDR3 region has 15 residues. Germline V CDR1 and CDR2: SEHNR, FQNEAQ (reference sequence). J lost 4 bases, V lost 5 bases, and 9 bases had no gene match.

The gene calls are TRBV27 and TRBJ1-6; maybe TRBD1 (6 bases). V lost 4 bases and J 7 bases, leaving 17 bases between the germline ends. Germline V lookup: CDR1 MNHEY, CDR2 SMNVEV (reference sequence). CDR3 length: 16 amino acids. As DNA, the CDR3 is TGTGCCAGCAGTTCTCAAACCGGGACACGAAATTCACCCCTCCACTTT. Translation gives CASSSQTGTRNSPLHF.

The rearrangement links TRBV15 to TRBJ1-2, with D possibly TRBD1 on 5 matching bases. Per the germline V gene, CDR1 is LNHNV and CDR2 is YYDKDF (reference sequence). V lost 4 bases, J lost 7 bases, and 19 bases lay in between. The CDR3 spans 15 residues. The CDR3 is CATSTYRPTGGGYTF. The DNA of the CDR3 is TGTGCCACCAGCACCTACAGGCCCACGGGAGGTGGCTACACCTTC.

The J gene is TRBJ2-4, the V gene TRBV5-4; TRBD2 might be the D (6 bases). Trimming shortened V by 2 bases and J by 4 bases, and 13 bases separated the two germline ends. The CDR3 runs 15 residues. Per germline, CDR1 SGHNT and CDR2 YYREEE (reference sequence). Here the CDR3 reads CASSLSGRGKNIQYF. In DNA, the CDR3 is TGTGCCAGCAGCTTATCCGGGAGAGGAAAAAACATTCAGTACTTC.

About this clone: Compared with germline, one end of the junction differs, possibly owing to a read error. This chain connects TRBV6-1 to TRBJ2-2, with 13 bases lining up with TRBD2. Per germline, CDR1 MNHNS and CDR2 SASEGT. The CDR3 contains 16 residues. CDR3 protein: CAGSARLAGGSGELFF. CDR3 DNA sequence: TGTGCCGGCAGTGCCCGACTAGCGGGGGGATCCGGGGAGCTGTTTTTT.

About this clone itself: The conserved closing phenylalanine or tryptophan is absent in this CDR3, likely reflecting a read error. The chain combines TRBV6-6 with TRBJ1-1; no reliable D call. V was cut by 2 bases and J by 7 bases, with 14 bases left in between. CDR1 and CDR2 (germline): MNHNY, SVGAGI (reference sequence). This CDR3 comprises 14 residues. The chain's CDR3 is CASSYGGKLNEAFL. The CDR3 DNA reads TGTGCCAGCAGTTACGGAGGGAAACTGAATGAAGCTTTCCTT.

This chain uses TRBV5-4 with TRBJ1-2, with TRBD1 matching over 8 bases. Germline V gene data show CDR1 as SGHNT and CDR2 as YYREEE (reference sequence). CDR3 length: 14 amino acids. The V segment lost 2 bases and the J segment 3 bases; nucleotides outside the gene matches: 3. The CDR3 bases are TGTGCCAGCAGCTTCGACAGGGGAGACTATGGCTACACCTTC. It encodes CASSFDRGDYGYTF.